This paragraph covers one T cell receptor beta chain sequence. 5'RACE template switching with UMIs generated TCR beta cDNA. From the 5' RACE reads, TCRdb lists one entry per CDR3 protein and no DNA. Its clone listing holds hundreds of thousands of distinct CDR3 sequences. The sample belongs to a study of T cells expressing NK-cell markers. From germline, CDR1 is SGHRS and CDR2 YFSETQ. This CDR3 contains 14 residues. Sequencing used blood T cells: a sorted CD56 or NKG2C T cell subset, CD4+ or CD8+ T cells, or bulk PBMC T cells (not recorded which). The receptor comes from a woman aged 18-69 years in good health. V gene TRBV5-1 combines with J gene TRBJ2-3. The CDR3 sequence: CASSLDKSTDTQYF. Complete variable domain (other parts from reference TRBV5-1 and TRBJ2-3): KAGVTQTPRYLIKTRGQQVTLSCSPISGHRSVSWYQQTPGQGLQFLFEYFSETQRNKGNFPGRFSGRQFSNSRSEMNVSTLELGDSALYLCASSLDKSTDTQYFGPGTRLTVL.